The sequence of this T cell receptor beta chain was determined in a study of technical replicates of blood from several donors. Libraries were prepared by immunoSEQ multiplex PCR; TCRdb keeps only in-frame clonotypes and omits some of them. Found here are around 70,000 clones, about 97% of them singletons; the top ten hold about 0.3%. Per germline, CDR1 MNHEY and CDR2 SMNVEV (reference sequence). V was pared by 2 bases and J by 5 bases, with 10 bases between. The CDR3 extends over 14 amino acids. Sequencing input: T cells isolated from PBMCs. V gene TRBV27 combines with J gene TRBJ2-1; no clear D gene. This receptor was obtained from a human donor in good health. The CDR3 sequence is CASSLVLPNNEQFF. The CDR3 coding sequence is TGTGCCAGCAGTTTAGTCCTACCAAACAATGAGCAGTTCTTC.